These 28 T cell receptor beta chains came from one sample sequenced in a study of monozygotic twins with inflammatory bowel disease. TCRdb processed the 5' RACE reads again and assigns one entry to each CDR3 protein, with no DNA. Recorded for this sample: a few hundred thousand distinct CDR3 sequences. The material sequenced was blood. These receptors were obtained from a human donor with ulcerative colitis or Crohn's disease, or a healthy co-twin of an affected twin (not recorded which).

The J gene is TRBJ1-2, the V gene TRBV15; checking the TCRdb D call of TRBD1 is not possible without DNA. The CDR3 runs 15 residues. Germline V gene sequence: CDR1 LNHNV, CDR2 YYDKDF (reference sequence). This chain's CDR3 is CATSRGAGGIYGYTF.

Here the CDR3 reads CASSLVRTNEQFF. J is TRBJ2-1 and V is TRBV11-3. The CDR3 runs 13 residues. The germline CDR1 and CDR2 sequences are SGHNT and YENEEA.

The chain carries TRBV7-3 and TRBJ2-3; TCRdb calls TRBD1, which cannot be checked without DNA. The CDR3 contains 14 residues. From germline, CDR1 is SGHTA and CDR2 FQGTGA. The CDR3 region is CASSLTRQGDTQYF.

The chain carries TRBV9 and TRBJ2-3; TCRdb returns TRBD1, unconfirmable since there is no DNA. The CDR3 has 15 residues. Looked up from germline, CDR1 is SGDLS and CDR2 is YYNGEE. This CDR3 is CASSVTTGATDTQYF.

This chain joins TRBV29-1 and TRBJ2-5; the D call from TCRdb, TRBD1, cannot be confirmed without DNA. The CDR3 covers 12 residues. CDR1 SQVTM and CDR2 ANQGSEA come from the germline V gene. The CDR3 spells CSANTGQETQYF.

V is TRBV12-3 or TRBV12-4 and J is TRBJ1-2. The CDR3 is 14 amino acids. CDR3 in amino acids: CASSSGITNYGYTF.

V is TRBV5-1 and J is TRBJ2-5; the D call of TRBD1 rests on TCRdb alone, since no DNA is present to check it. The length of the CDR3 is 14 residues. From germline, CDR1 is SGHRS and CDR2 YFSETQ. The CDR3 loop reads CASRVRQIQETQYF.

This sequence joins TRBV6-1 and TRBJ1-2; TCRdb indicates TRBD1, and absent DNA this call remains unverified. Germline CDR1 is MNHNS and CDR2 is SASEGT. The CDR3 loop spans 15 amino acids. The CDR3 here is CASSPRGPLNYGYTF.

This chain joins TRBV6-2 or TRBV6-3 and TRBJ2-1. Per germline, CDR1 MNHEY and CDR2 SVGEGT. The CDR3 covers 13 residues. The CDR3 loop is CASSFKTLAEQFF.

The chain employs TRBV3-1 and TRBJ2-5; the D gene TCRdb calls, TRBD1, cannot be checked with no DNA. The CDR3 totals 15 residues. Germline values: CDR1 LGHDT, CDR2 YNNKEL (reference sequence). The CDR3 reads CASSENSGAGETQYF.

The V call is TRBV29-1, the J call TRBJ2-1; with no DNA, the TCRdb D assignment of TRBD2 cannot be verified. The CDR3 sequence is 13 residues long. From germline, CDR1 is SQVTM and CDR2 ANQGSEA. The CDR3 region is CSVVGADRFEQFF.

This sequence joins TRBV4-1 and TRBJ1-1; TCRdb outputs TRBD1, but without DNA this stays unchecked. CDR1 and CDR2 from the germline V gene are MGHRA and YSYEKL. The CDR3 consists of 17 residues. CDR3 protein: CASSQLPPGQANTEAFF.

The chain is built from TRBV12-3 or TRBV12-4 and TRBJ1-3; TCRdb outputs TRBD1, but without DNA this stays unchecked. The CDR3 is 16 amino acids. The CDR3 protein is CASSSSVGDSGNTIYF.

This sequence joins TRBV7-2 and TRBJ2-1; the D call of TRBD2 rests on TCRdb alone, since no DNA is present to check it. CDR3 length: 14 residues. Germline lookup yields CDR1 SGHTA and CDR2 FQGNSA. The CDR3 loop reads CASSSSGLYNEQFF. The variable domain in full, with the rest retrieved from reference TRBV7-2 and TRBJ2-1, is GAGVSQSPSNKVTEKGKDVELRCDPISGHTALYWYRQSLGQGLEFLIYFQGNSAPDKSGLPSDRFSAERTGGSVSTLTIQRTQQEDSAVYLCASSSSGLYNEQFFGPGTRLTVL.

The V call is TRBV28, the J call TRBJ2-1; with no DNA, the TCRdb D assignment of TRBD1 cannot be verified. Per germline, CDR1 MDHEN and CDR2 SYDVKM. The CDR3 spans 16 residues. CDR3 sequence reads: CASSSRTPGSYNEQFF.

V usage is TRBV3-1 and J usage is TRBJ2-3; there is no DNA to check the TCRdb D call of TRBD1. The germline gives CDR1 LGHDT, CDR2 YNNKEL (reference sequence). The CDR3 runs to 12 residues. The CDR3 loop reads CASSHVAAQTYF.

This chain uses TRBV5-1 with TRBJ1-1. The CDR3 loop spans 14 amino acids. The germline CDR1 and CDR2 sequences are SGHRS and YFSETQ. CDR3 amino acids: CASSPRMGNTEAFF.

This rearrangement joins TRBV5-4 to TRBJ2-7; the D call of TRBD1 rests on TCRdb alone, since no DNA is present to check it. Germline assignment: CDR1 SGHNT and CDR2 YYREEE (reference sequence). This CDR3 is built from 14 residues. CDR3 region: CASSLEQGGYEQYF.

The V gene is TRBV6-1, the J gene TRBJ2-1; the TCRdb call, TRBD2, lacks DNA for checking. The CDR3 spans 16 residues. Looked up from germline, CDR1 is MNHNS and CDR2 is SASEGT. The chain's CDR3 is CASRPGLAASYNEEFF.

The rearrangement links TRBV12-3 or TRBV12-4 to TRBJ2-3; without DNA, the TCRdb call of TRBD1 cannot be checked. The CDR3 extends over 15 amino acids. The CDR3 is CASGSGGGNTDTQYF.

The chain carries TRBV20-1 and TRBJ2-1; checking the TCRdb D call of TRBD2 is not possible without DNA. The CDR3 has 13 residues. The V gene's germline CDR1 is DFQATT and CDR2 SNEGSKA (reference sequence). CDR3 residues: CTLTATRDDEQFF.

The CDR3 reads CASSSWTGDEKLFF. The chain uses TRBV18 and TRBJ1-4; TCRdb proposes TRBD1, but this gene call is untestable without DNA. Germline values: CDR1 KGHSH, CDR2 LQKENI. This CDR3 comprises 14 residues. The complete variable domain, with remaining parts taken from reference TRBV18 and TRBJ1-4, reads NAGVMQNPRHLVRRRGQEARLRCSPMKGHSHVYWYRQLPEEGLKFMVYLQKENIIDESGMPKERFSAEFPKEGPSILRIQQVVRGDSAAYFCASSSWTGDEKLFFGSGTQLSVL.

The V call is TRBV5-1, the J call TRBJ1-2; TCRdb outputs TRBD1, but without DNA this stays unchecked. Germline V gives CDR1 SGHRS, CDR2 YFSETQ. This CDR3 has 16 amino acids. CDR3 residues: CASSPIRGNVNYGYTF.

The rearrangement joins TRBV18 to TRBJ2-1. The CDR3 consists of 17 residues. Germline loops: CDR1 KGHSH, CDR2 LQKENI. The CDR3 here is CASSPPVSDSPNNEQFF.

The chain carries TRBV11-2 and TRBJ2-5; TCRdb's D call of TRBD1 is untestable without DNA. The V gene's germline CDR1 is SGHAT and CDR2 FQNNGV. The CDR3 consists of 13 residues. The CDR3 protein is CASRSSGVKQWHF.

This chain links TRBV20-1 with TRBJ2-2; absent DNA, TCRdb's TRBD1 call cannot be checked. This CDR3 has 16 amino acids. Germline assignment: CDR1 DFQATT and CDR2 SNEGSKA (reference sequence). Here the CDR3 reads CSARDQRQGGTGELFF.

V and J are TRBV29-1 and TRBJ2-2; TCRdb indicates TRBD1, and absent DNA this call remains unverified. In germline, CDR1 is SQVTM, CDR2 ANQGSEA. This CDR3 has 13 amino acids. CDR3 region: CSVDPRGTGELFF.

This chain connects TRBV7-2 to TRBJ2-1; lacking DNA, the TRBD1 call made by TCRdb goes unchecked. The CDR3 has 15 amino acids. Germline-derived CDR1 and CDR2 are SGHTA and FQGNSA. CDR3 amino acids: CASSPQGPRGHEQFF. The variable domain in full, with the rest retrieved from reference TRBV7-2 and TRBJ2-1, is GAGVSQSPSNKVTEKGKDVELRCDPISGHTALYWYRQSLGQGLEFLIYFQGNSAPDKSGLPSDRFSAERTGGSVSTLTIQRTQQEDSAVYLCASSPQGPRGHEQFFGPGTRLTVL.